This TCR beta chain was sequenced for a study of long-term antiretroviral therapy in people with HIV. Looking at the study overall: Samples collected earliest predate the 2015 immediate-ART recommendation by about a decade. Study-wide results and limits: Control repertoires displayed wider CDR3 length ranges than the HIV repertoires. Despite increasing after ART, diversity remained lower than that of transplant donor controls.

On this clone itself: No antigen is known for it.

At the survey level, the v3.0 immunoSEQ assay was run. This table comes from immunoSEQ multiplex PCR, and its TCRdb copy is limited to in-frame clones, with some not included. The sample contains tens of thousands of clones, roughly 80% of which appear only once. 1-10 million cryopreserved PBMC were held in samples before DNA extraction. The specimen was unsorted PBMCs, collected 0.4 years before starting antiretroviral therapy. This clonotype originated in a man aged 18 to 29 with HIV.

The CDR3 bases are TGTGCCAGTAGTATAGTGGAGAACACTGAAGCTTTCTTT. Its protein is CASSIVENTEAFF. J is TRBJ1-1 and V is TRBV19, with no clear D. The CDR3 totals 13 residues. Germline CDR1 LNHDA, CDR2 SQIVND (reference sequence). The V end lost 1 base, the J end lost 1 base, and 4 bases lay between the germline ends.